Each of the 25 T cell receptor beta chains below was sequenced from the same sample in a study of PD-L1 blockade in urothelial cancer (dated by TCRdb to between 2016 and 2019). The library was made by the immunoSEQ multiplex PCR assay. The table comes from immuneACCESS by way of TCRdb, which keeps in-frame sequences with V and J called. Part of the clones is missing from these tables; in studies checked, under half for an unresolved V gene and the rest for unknown reasons. The sample records more than 40,000 clones, roughly 86% of which are singletons. 15% to 20% of the sample rests with the top ten. The input for sequencing was PBMCs, taken around atezolizumab (anti-PD-L1) treatment. These TCRs come from a man aged 60 to 75 with urothelial cancer.

The rearrangement links TRBV7-8 to TRBJ1-5; D unresolved. Germline V CDR1 and CDR2: SGHVS, FQNEAQ. V was trimmed by 5 bases and J by 3 bases, leaving 20 bases between them. CDR3 size: 17 residues. DNA for the CDR3: TGTGCCAGCAGCCGAAACCCCGGGATATCCGCCAATCAGCCCCAGCATTTT. The encoded protein is CASSRNPGISANQPQHF.

V and J are TRBV28 and TRBJ1-2; D remains unclear. The CDR3 extends over 16 amino acids. Trimming removed 6 bases at V and 2 bases at J, with 19 bases between. Germline V CDR1 and CDR2: MDHEN, SYDVKM. CDR3 loop: CASSSSGETLNYGYTF. In nucleotides, the CDR3 is TGTGCCAGCAGCTCCTCGGGTGAGACCTTAAACTATGGCTACACCTTC.

This chain uses TRBV29-1 with TRBJ2-3, with no clear D. This CDR3 is 15 amino acids long. CDR1 and CDR2 from the germline V gene are SQVTM and ANQGSEA. Trimming took off 0 bases at V and 3 bases at J, with 13 bases between the two ends. CDR3 bases: TGCAGCGTTGAAGATCCCAGCGAGAAGACAGATACGCAGTATTTT. The encoded protein is CSVEDPSEKTDTQYF.

The table lists this clone with a count of one. V is TRBV11-1 and J is TRBJ2-5, with a possible D match to TRBD2 (6 bases). The germline V and J ends were trimmed by 1 base and 1 base, with 10 bases remaining between them. The CDR3 covers 15 residues. From germline, CDR1 is SGHAT and CDR2 FQDESV (reference sequence). The CDR3 DNA sequence: TGTGCCAGCAGCTTAGGAAGGGGAGGCCAAGAGACCCAGTACTTC. It yields the protein CASSLGRGGQETQYF.

V and J are TRBV19 and TRBJ1-1, with 8 bases aligning to TRBD1. The CDR3 has 13 amino acids. Losses at the gene ends were 5 bases for V and 7 bases for J; bases not matched to a gene: 6. Germline CDR1 reads LNHDA; CDR2 reads SQIVND (reference sequence). CDR3 nucleotides: TGTGCCAGTAGTCCTCAGGGGACAGGTGAAGCTTTCTTT. This translates into CASSPQGTGEAFF.

The rearrangement links TRBV5-1 to TRBJ2-5; 7 bases are a match to TRBD2. Trimming at V came to 0 bases and at J to 2 bases, leaving 4 bases not matched to a gene. The CDR3 runs 15 residues. CDR1 SGHRS and CDR2 YFSETQ come from the germline V gene. CDR3 DNA sequence: TGCGCCAGCAGCTTGGTGGCGGGAGTTCAAGAGACCCAGTACTTC. This gives the protein CASSLVAGVQETQYF.

The chain employs TRBV11-3 and TRBJ2-7, with a weak D call TRBD1 (5 bases). Germline V gene sequence: CDR1 SGHNT, CDR2 YENEEA. This CDR3 is 12 amino acids long. The germline V and J ends were trimmed by 6 bases and 6 bases, with 12 bases remaining between them. CDR3 coding DNA: TGTGCCAGCAGACCAGGGCTTGGCGAGCAGTACTTC. It codes for CASRPGLGEQYF.

The chain uses TRBV7-3 and TRBJ1-1; D uncertain. The germline V gene has CDR1 SGHTA and CDR2 FQGTGA. V lost 2 bases, J lost 1 base, and 5 bases lay in between. The CDR3 is 13 residues long. The CDR3 sequence: CASSLRANTEAFF. CDR3 nucleotide sequence: TGTGCCAGCAGCTTACGCGCGAACACTGAAGCTTTCTTT.

The chain combines TRBV11-3 with TRBJ1-1, with a tentative D call TRBD1 (6 bases). This CDR3 region has 13 residues. The germline V and J ends were trimmed by 2 bases and 3 bases, with 7 bases remaining between them. Germline lookup yields CDR1 SGHNT and CDR2 YENEEA. The CDR3 DNA follows: TGTGCCAGCAGCTTAAACAGGGACACTGAAGCTTTCTTT. Its protein product is CASSLNRDTEAFF.

This chain joins TRBV19 and TRBJ1-4; 8 bases match TRBD1. Germline V gene sequence: CDR1 LNHDA, CDR2 SQIVND (reference sequence). The CDR3 is made up of 14 amino acids. J gave up 5 bases and V 3 bases, and 2 bases lay outside the gene matches. CDR3 sequence reads: CASSIQGANEKLFF. CDR3 coding DNA: TGTGCCAGTAGTATCCAGGGGGCGAATGAAAAACTGTTTTTT.

The rearrangement links TRBV7-9 to TRBJ2-7, with 7 nucleotides matching TRBD1. The CDR3 runs to 11 residues. Trimming cost V 5 bases and J 7 bases; bases outside gene matches: 2. Germline lookup yields CDR1 SEHNR and CDR2 FQNEAQ (reference sequence). The CDR3 DNA sequence: TGTGCCAGCAGCCCCAGGGGGGAGCAGTACTTC. Protein: CASSPRGEQYF.

CDR3 residues: CASSKGRTFHEQYF. The CDR3 DNA follows: TGTGCCAGCAGCAAGGGGCGCACATTCCACGAGCAGTACTTC. The rearrangement uses TRBV6-5 and TRBJ2-7; possible D gene TRBD1, 5 bases. V lost 6 bases and J 5 bases, leaving 17 bases between the germline ends. CDR3 length: 14 amino acids. From germline, CDR1 is MNHEY and CDR2 SVGAGI.

The V gene is TRBV9, the J gene TRBJ1-1; 7 bases align to TRBD1. This CDR3 is built from 14 residues. CDR1 is SGDLS, CDR2 YYNGEE, per germline. The V and J ends lost 4 bases and 4 bases, in that order; junction bases with no gene match: 7. The CDR3 sequence is CASSPRAGGTEAFF. In nucleotides, the CDR3 is TGTGCCAGCAGCCCCAGGGCAGGGGGCACTGAAGCTTTCTTT.

This sequence joins TRBV30 and TRBJ1-6; 7 bases match TRBD1. Trimming removed 7 bases from V and 4 bases from J; junction bases left unmatched: 13. The germline gives CDR1 GTSNPN, CDR2 SVGIG (reference sequence). The CDR3 is 16 residues long. Here the CDR3 DNA reads TGTGCCTTCCACAGGGGAGAGGCCAGATATAATTCACCCCTCCACTTT. Protein product: CAFHRGEARYNSPLHF.

V usage is TRBV27 and J usage is TRBJ2-5, with 8 bases identical to TRBD2. The CDR3 totals 13 residues. Germline V CDR1 and CDR2: MNHEY, SMNVEV (reference sequence). After removal of 5 bases from V and 5 bases from J, the junction contained 4 bases not matched to a gene. The CDR3 bases are TGTGCCAGCAGTAGCGGGAGATGGGAGACCCAGTACTTC. Its protein product is CASSSGRWETQYF.

The rearrangement joins TRBV19 to TRBJ1-5; no clear D gene. This CDR3 contains 18 residues. Germline loops: CDR1 LNHDA, CDR2 SQIVND (reference sequence). Trimming removed 3 bases from V and 7 bases from J, with 25 bases in between. DNA for the CDR3: TGTGCCAGTAGTATGAAGCCCAAATTCCAGAGTGGAGACCAGCCCCAGCATTTT. This codes for CASSMKPKFQSGDQPQHF.

This clone was recorded only once. The chain recombines TRBV29-1 with TRBJ2-1; D not resolved. In germline, CDR1 is SQVTM, CDR2 ANQGSEA. This CDR3 region has 13 residues. V gave up 4 bases and J gave up 2 bases, with 9 bases separating them. The CDR3: CSVGVTPYNEQFF. The CDR3 nucleotides are TGCAGCGTTGGCGTAACCCCCTACAATGAGCAGTTCTTC.

This clone was observed many times. J is TRBJ2-1 and V is TRBV9; 15 bases fit TRBD2. The CDR3 runs to 19 residues. V lost 3 bases to trimming and J lost 7 bases; unmatched junction nucleotides: 14. The germline V gene encodes CDR1 SGDLS and CDR2 YYNGEE. CDR3 in amino acids: CASSAYLGLAGGHGNEQFF. The CDR3 DNA is TGTGCCAGCAGCGCATACCTCGGACTAGCGGGAGGGCACGGTAATGAGCAGTTCTTC.

The V gene is TRBV19, the J gene TRBJ1-1; D not certain. The CDR3 sequence is 15 residues long. CDR1 is LNHDA, CDR2 SQIVND, per germline (reference sequence). V was clipped by 7 bases and J by 1 base, with 16 bases between them. The chain's CDR3 is CASNRQPGRNTEAFF. The CDR3 DNA follows: TGTGCCAGTAACCGGCAGCCCGGGAGGAACACTGAAGCTTTCTTT.

CDR3 sequence (DNA): TGTGCCAGCAGTTTAGGGGTTGGCGGGAGGGGGGTCGGAAACATTCAGTACTTC. This encodes CASSLGVGGRGVGNIQYF. V and J are TRBV27 and TRBJ2-4, with 9 nucleotides matching TRBD2. J was trimmed by 6 bases and V by 2 bases; bases with no gene match: 14. From germline, CDR1 is MNHEY and CDR2 SMNVEV (reference sequence). The CDR3 spans 18 residues.

This clone was detected once. V gene TRBV6-1 combines with J gene TRBJ2-7; TRBD1 matches at 7 bases. This CDR3 has 13 amino acids. Trimming at V came to 6 bases and at J to 3 bases, leaving 5 bases not matched to a gene. Germline V gives CDR1 MNHNS, CDR2 SASEGT. CDR3 nucleotide sequence: TGTGCCAGCAGGTATGACAGGGACTACGAGCAGTACTTC. It codes for CASRYDRDYEQYF.

The rearrangement uses TRBV19 and TRBJ2-2; 7 positions match TRBD1. V lost 5 bases and J lost 0; bases outside the gene matches: 6. The CDR3 has 16 amino acids. The germline gives CDR1 LNHDA, CDR2 SQIVND (reference sequence). CDR3 nucleotides: TGTGCCAGTAGTCAGGGGGTAGGCTCGAACACCGGGGAGCTGTTTTTT. This translates into CASSQGVGSNTGELFF. The full variable domain, with the rest looked up from reference TRBV19 and TRBJ2-2, is DGGITQSPKYLFRKEGQNVTLSCEQNLNHDAMYWYRQDPGQGLRLIYYSQIVNDFQKGDIAEGYSVSREKKESFPLTVTSAQKNPTAFYLCASSQGVGSNTGELFFGEGSRLTVL.

The CDR3 nucleotides are TGTGCCAGCAGCTTAGCCGGGGGGCCGGGGAATGAGCAGTTCTTC. Residues: CASSLAGGPGNEQFF. This chain links TRBV7-8 with TRBJ2-1; D is perhaps TRBD2 (7 bases). Trimming took off 0 bases at V and 7 bases at J, with 13 bases between the two ends. Germline CDR1 is SGHVS and CDR2 is FQNEAQ. The CDR3 spans 15 residues.

This chain links TRBV6-1 with TRBJ1-6; D might be TRBD1 (5 bases). V was cut by 7 bases and J by 7 bases, with 11 bases left in between. Germline CDR1 reads MNHNS; CDR2 reads SASEGT. The CDR3 sequence is 13 residues long. The CDR3 loop is CASIRVANSPLHF. In nucleotides, the CDR3 is TGTGCCAGCATCAGGGTTGCGAATTCACCCCTCCACTTT.

The genes are TRBV30 and TRBJ1-3; D is possibly TRBD1 (5 bases). Germline values: CDR1 GTSNPN, CDR2 SVGIG (reference sequence). V lost 7 bases and J lost 7, with 14 bases in between. The CDR3 is 12 residues long. The CDR3 region is CALGAGKNTIYF. Written as DNA, the CDR3 is TGTGCCTTAGGGGCAGGGAAGAACACCATATATTTT.